The rows below give T cell receptor beta chains drawn from one sample of a study of blood T cell repertoires in COVID-19. The assay was immunoSEQ multiplex PCR, and TCRdb's table has in-frame clones only and misses some. The sample lists around 170,000 clones, under 90% occurring once. Input material: peripheral blood. The receptors stem from a man younger than 45 with active or convalescent COVID-19. Both conserved end residues are part of each CDR3. Fields, in order: V gene, J gene, D gene, clone size, CDR3 protein, CDR3 DNA. A D gene is named only where the DNA matches it firmly. The listing skips clone size in some rows; elsewhere it reads once, few, many or a size class.

V gene: TRBV7-9; J gene: TRBJ2-1; D gene: TRBD2; clone size: .; CDR3 protein: CASRTTSGTLHNEQFF; CDR3 DNA: TGTGCCAGCAGAACAACTAGCGGGACGCTACACAATGAGCAGTTCTTC
V gene: TRBV28; J gene: TRBJ2-2; D gene: TRBD2; clone size: .; CDR3 protein: CASSALIAGFAGELFF; CDR3 DNA: TGTGCCAGCAGCGCCCTGATAGCGGGGTTCGCCGGGGAGCTGTTTTTT
V gene: TRBV11-2; J gene: TRBJ2-2; D gene: .; clone size: .; CDR3 protein: CASSLAGTDLTGELFF; CDR3 DNA: TGTGCCAGCAGCTTAGCGGGGACTGATCTAACCGGGGAGCTGTTTTTT
V gene: TRBV7-2; J gene: TRBJ2-4; D gene: .; clone size: once; CDR3 protein: CASSLPGNIQYF; CDR3 DNA: TGTGCCAGCAGCTTGCCGGGGAACATTCAGTACTTC
V gene: TRBV3-1/TRBV3-2; J gene: TRBJ1-2; D gene: .; clone size: .; CDR3 protein: CASSQDLLGAYTF; CDR3 DNA: TGTGCCAGCAGCCAAGATTTGTTGGGCGCCTACACCTTC
V gene: TRBV10-1; J gene: TRBJ2-1; D gene: TRBD2; clone size: .; CDR3 protein: CASSESGSVWGLAGGSSYNEQFF; CDR3 DNA: TGCGCCAGCAGTGAGTCCGGCAGCGTCTGGGGACTAGCGGGGGGTTCCTCCTACAATGAGCAGTTCTTC
V gene: TRBV23-1; J gene: TRBJ2-3; D gene: TRBD1; clone size: .; CDR3 protein: CASSQSGDRGHTDTQYF; CDR3 DNA: TGCGCCAGCAGTCAATCGGGGGACAGGGGCCACACAGATACGCAGTATTTT
V gene: TRBV27; J gene: TRBJ1-1; D gene: .; clone size: .; CDR3 protein: CASSSPRGGGTEAFF; CDR3 DNA: TGTGCCAGCAGTTCTCCTAGGGGGGGAGGAACTGAAGCTTTCTTT
V gene: TRBV30; J gene: TRBJ1-5; D gene: .; clone size: few; CDR3 protein: CAWSVSGSNQPQHF; CDR3 DNA: TGTGCCTGGAGTGTATCAGGGAGCAATCAGCCCCAGCATTTT
V gene: TRBV4-1; J gene: TRBJ1-6; D gene: .; clone size: .; CDR3 protein: CASGRESNSPLHF; CDR3 DNA: TGCGCCAGCGGGAGGGAGTCTAATTCACCCCTCCACTTT
V gene: TRBV6-5; J gene: TRBJ2-3; D gene: TRBD2; clone size: .; CDR3 protein: CASSYSWLAGTDTQYF; CDR3 DNA: TGTGCCAGCAGTTACTCGTGGCTAGCGGGCACAGATACGCAGTATTTT
V gene: TRBV9; J gene: TRBJ1-3; D gene: .; clone size: .; CDR3 protein: CASSEGGFNSGNTIYF; CDR3 DNA: TGTGCCAGCAGCGAGGGAGGATTTAACTCTGGAAACACCATATATTTT
V gene: TRBV7-9; J gene: TRBJ1-1; D gene: .; clone size: few; CDR3 protein: CASSFLTGEAFF; CDR3 DNA: TGTGCCAGCAGCTTTCTTACAGGGGAAGCTTTCTTT
V gene: TRBV12-3/TRBV12-4; J gene: TRBJ1-1; D gene: .; clone size: .; CDR3 protein: CASSFGGLTEAFF; CDR3 DNA: TGTGCCAGCAGTTTTGGGGGACTGACTGAAGCTTTCTTT
V gene: TRBV4-1; J gene: TRBJ1-5; D gene: TRBD1; clone size: .; CDR3 protein: CASSRPGGNQPQHF; CDR3 DNA: TGCGCCAGCAGCCGGCCAGGGGGTAATCAGCCCCAGCATTTT
V gene: TRBV5-5; J gene: TRBJ1-6; D gene: TRBD1; clone size: .; CDR3 protein: CASSSDRAYNSPLHF; CDR3 DNA: TGTGCCAGCAGCTCGGACAGGGCCTATAATTCACCCCTCCACTTT
V gene: TRBV6-1; J gene: TRBJ1-3; D gene: TRBD1; clone size: .; CDR3 protein: CASSEVGDRGNPLSGNTIYF; CDR3 DNA: TGTGCCAGCAGTGAAGTAGGAGACAGGGGGAATCCTCTCTCTGGAAACACCATATATTTT
V gene: TRBV12-3/TRBV12-4; J gene: TRBJ2-7; D gene: .; clone size: .; CDR3 protein: CASSFSTQQYF; CDR3 DNA: TGTGCCAGCAGTTTCTCGACTCAGCAGTACTTC
V gene: TRBV9; J gene: TRBJ2-7; D gene: .; clone size: .; CDR3 protein: CASSVAPTGPEGEQYF; CDR3 DNA: TGTGCCAGCAGCGTAGCCCCCACAGGGCCTGAGGGCGAGCAGTACTTC
V gene: TRBV7-2; J gene: TRBJ1-5; D gene: TRBD1; clone size: .; CDR3 protein: CASSSSVTGGIYSNQPQHF; CDR3 DNA: TGTGCCAGCAGCTCGTCCGTGACAGGGGGGATTTATAGCAATCAGCCCCAGCATTTT
V gene: TRBV7-9; J gene: TRBJ2-2; D gene: TRBD2; clone size: many; CDR3 protein: CASSSSGATGELFF; CDR3 DNA: TGTGCCAGCAGCTCTAGCGGGGCCACCGGGGAGCTGTTTTTT
V gene: TRBV28; J gene: TRBJ2-5; D gene: TRBD2; clone size: .; CDR3 protein: CASSSPWTSGGNRNRETQYF; CDR3 DNA: TGTGCCAGCAGTTCCCCCTGGACTAGCGGGGGGAACCGGAATCGGGAGACCCAGTACTTC
V gene: TRBV10-1; J gene: TRBJ1-1; D gene: .; clone size: .; CDR3 protein: CASKYREAFF; CDR3 DNA: TGCGCCAGCAAATACAGGGAAGCTTTCTTT
V gene: TRBV19; J gene: TRBJ1-2; D gene: .; clone size: .; CDR3 protein: CASSIGGGSYGYTF; CDR3 DNA: TGTGCCAGTAGTATAGGGGGCGGTTCCTATGGCTACACCTTC
V gene: TRBV6-1; J gene: TRBJ2-2; D gene: TRBD2; clone size: .; CDR3 protein: CASSDRRGGGSNTGELFF; CDR3 DNA: TGTGCCAGCAGTGACAGGCGCGGCGGGGGATCGAACACCGGGGAGCTGTTTTTT
V gene: TRBV19; J gene: TRBJ1-5; D gene: .; clone size: .; CDR3 protein: CASSNLGQGNNQPQHF; CDR3 DNA: TGTGCCAGTAGTAATCTCGGCCAGGGGAACAATCAGCCCCAGCATTTT
V gene: TRBV5-4; J gene: TRBJ2-1; D gene: .; clone size: .; CDR3 protein: CASRLGSEQFF; CDR3 DNA: TGTGCCAGCAGACTCGGGTCTGAGCAGTTCTTC
V gene: TRBV6-2/TRBV6-3; J gene: TRBJ2-7; D gene: .; clone size: .; CDR3 protein: CASSYSEGVYEQYF; CDR3 DNA: TGTGCCAGCAGTTACTCAGAGGGGGTCTACGAGCAGTACTTC
V gene: TRBV6-6; J gene: TRBJ1-2; D gene: .; clone size: .; CDR3 protein: CASLGGPVPNYGYTF; CDR3 DNA: TGTGCCAGTCTTGGTGGGCCGGTCCCTAACTATGGCTACACCTTC
V gene: TRBV30; J gene: TRBJ1-1; D gene: .; clone size: .; CDR3 protein: CAWSVTGTEAFF; CDR3 DNA: TGTGCCTGGAGTGTTACCGGGACTGAAGCTTTCTTT
V gene: TRBV5-1; J gene: TRBJ2-7; D gene: TRBD1; clone size: .; CDR3 protein: CASAGGDRPYEQYF; CDR3 DNA: TGCGCCAGCGCCGGCGGGGACAGGCCTTACGAGCAGTACTTC
V gene: TRBV6-1; J gene: TRBJ1-6; D gene: .; clone size: .; CDR3 protein: CASSVSPRGHRESPLHF; CDR3 DNA: TGTGCCAGCAGTGTTTCTCCCCGGGGACATCGGGAATCACCCCTCCACTTT
V gene: TRBV12-5; J gene: TRBJ1-1; D gene: TRBD1; clone size: few; CDR3 protein: CASGLPGQGTEAFF; CDR3 DNA: TGTGCTAGTGGTTTGCCGGGACAGGGAACTGAAGCTTTCTTT
V gene: TRBV29-1; J gene: TRBJ1-6; D gene: .; clone size: .; CDR3 protein: CSTRGWETGTLYNSPLHF; CDR3 DNA: TGCAGCACCCGGGGATGGGAGACCGGGACACTCTATAATTCACCCCTCCACTTT
V gene: TRBV5-1; J gene: TRBJ1-2; D gene: TRBD1; clone size: few; CDR3 protein: CASAGQDYGYTF; CDR3 DNA: TGCGCCAGTGCGGGACAGGACTATGGCTACACCTTC
V gene: TRBV6-1; J gene: TRBJ1-5; D gene: TRBD1; clone size: .; CDR3 protein: CASSELTGGHQPQHF; CDR3 DNA: TGTGCCAGCAGTGAACTGACAGGGGGCCATCAGCCCCAGCATTTT
V gene: TRBV7-6; J gene: TRBJ1-2; D gene: TRBD1; clone size: .; CDR3 protein: CASSSGQGQANYGYTF; CDR3 DNA: TGTGCCAGCAGCTCGGGACAGGGCCAAGCTAACTATGGCTACACCTTC
V gene: TRBV9; J gene: TRBJ2-1; D gene: TRBD2; clone size: .; CDR3 protein: CASSSGLAGEQFF; CDR3 DNA: TGTGCCAGCAGCTCCGGACTAGCCGGTGAGCAGTTCTTC
V gene: TRBV11-3; J gene: TRBJ2-1; D gene: .; clone size: .; CDR3 protein: CASSLDQGLLEQFF; CDR3 DNA: TGTGCCAGCAGCTTAGATCAGGGGCTCCTGGAGCAGTTCTTC
V gene: TRBV3-1/TRBV3-2; J gene: TRBJ2-7; D gene: .; clone size: .; CDR3 protein: CASSQETPGSYEQYF; CDR3 DNA: TGTGCCAGCAGCCAAGAGACTCCTGGCTCCTACGAGCAGTACTTC
V gene: TRBV7-8; J gene: TRBJ2-5; D gene: .; clone size: .; CDR3 protein: CASSWRGQETQYF; CDR3 DNA: TGTGCCAGCAGCTGGCGGGGCCAAGAGACCCAGTACTTC
V gene: TRBV4-1; J gene: TRBJ1-2; D gene: .; clone size: .; CDR3 protein: CASSLSDTNYGYTF; CDR3 DNA: TGCGCCAGCAGCCTCAGCGATACTAACTATGGCTACACCTTC
V gene: TRBV9; J gene: TRBJ1-2; D gene: TRBD1; clone size: .; CDR3 protein: CASRGDRLNYGYTF; CDR3 DNA: TGTGCCAGCAGGGGGGACAGGCTAAACTATGGCTACACCTTC
V gene: TRBV19; J gene: TRBJ1-1; D gene: .; clone size: .; CDR3 protein: CASRTQGLNTEAFF; CDR3 DNA: TGTGCCAGTAGGACACAGGGATTGAACACTGAAGCTTTCTTT
V gene: TRBV10-3; J gene: TRBJ2-7; D gene: TRBD1; clone size: .; CDR3 protein: CAISETDRGKQYF; CDR3 DNA: TGTGCCATCAGTGAGACGGACAGGGGCAAGCAGTACTTC
V gene: TRBV2; J gene: TRBJ1-5; D gene: .; clone size: .; CDR3 protein: CASTLWGGNQPQHF; CDR3 DNA: TGTGCCAGCACCCTGTGGGGCGGAAATCAGCCCCAGCATTTT
V gene: TRBV5-5; J gene: TRBJ1-5; D gene: .; clone size: .; CDR3 protein: CASSLALGGIQPQHF; CDR3 DNA: TGTGCCAGCAGCTTGGCCCTTGGGGGGATTCAGCCCCAGCATTTT
V gene: TRBV30; J gene: TRBJ1-1; D gene: TRBD1; clone size: once; CDR3 protein: CAWSEGAGAFF; CDR3 DNA: TGTGCCTGGAGCGAGGGGGCGGGCGCTTTCTTT
V gene: TRBV7-3; J gene: TRBJ1-2; D gene: TRBD1; clone size: .; CDR3 protein: CASSSHRGDRGGGGYTF; CDR3 DNA: TGTGCCAGCAGCTCACATCGAGGGGACAGGGGTGGTGGTGGCTACACCTTC
V gene: TRBV7-2; J gene: TRBJ1-2; D gene: .; clone size: .; CDR3 protein: CASSLAGTEGYTF; CDR3 DNA: TGTGCCAGCAGCTTAGCGGGGACTGAAGGCTACACCTTC